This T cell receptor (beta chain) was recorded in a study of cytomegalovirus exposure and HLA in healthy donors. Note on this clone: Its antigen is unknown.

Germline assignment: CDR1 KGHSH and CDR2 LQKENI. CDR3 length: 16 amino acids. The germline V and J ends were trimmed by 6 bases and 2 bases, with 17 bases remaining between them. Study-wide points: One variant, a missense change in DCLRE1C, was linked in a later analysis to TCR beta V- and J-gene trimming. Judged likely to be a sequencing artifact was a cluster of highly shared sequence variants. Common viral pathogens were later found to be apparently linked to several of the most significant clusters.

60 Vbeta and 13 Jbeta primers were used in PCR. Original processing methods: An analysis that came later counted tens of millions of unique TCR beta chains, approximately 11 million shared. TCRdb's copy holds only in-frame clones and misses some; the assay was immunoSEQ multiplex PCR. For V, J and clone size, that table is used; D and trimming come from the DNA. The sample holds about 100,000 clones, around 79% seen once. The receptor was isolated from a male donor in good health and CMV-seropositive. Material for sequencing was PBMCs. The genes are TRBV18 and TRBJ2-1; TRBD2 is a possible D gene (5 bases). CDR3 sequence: CASSLYSSGTYNEQFF. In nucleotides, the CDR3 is TGTGCCAGCTCCCTATATAGCAGCGGAACCTACAATGAGCAGTTCTTC.